These 20 T cell receptor beta chains came from one sample sequenced in a study of identifying expanded T cells in peripheral blood. TCRdb's table, derived via immunoSEQ multiplex PCR, lists solely in-frame clones and lacks some. The sample contains around 94,000 clones, 88% of which appear only once. Specimen: blood. These TCRs come from a person aged 18 to 70 in good health.

The sample holds a few counts of this clone. This chain joins TRBV10-3 and TRBJ2-1; TRBD1 aligns across 9 bases. The length of the CDR3 is 15 residues. The junction had 8 bases not matched to a gene; V was cut back by 5 bases and J by 6 bases. Germline V CDR1 and CDR2: ENHRY, SYGVKD. The CDR3 DNA reads as TGTGCCATCAGTCCCCAGGGACAGGGTCGCAATGAGCAGTTCTTC. Protein product: CAISPQGQGRNEQFF.

The rearrangement joins TRBV6-4 to TRBJ1-1, with a weak D call TRBD1 (6 bases). Trimming left V 6 bases short and J 0 bases short, with 11 bases between. The CDR3 consists of 14 residues. Germline CDR1 reads MRHNA; CDR2 reads SNTAGT. The CDR3 spells CASRPGAVNTEAFF. The DNA for the CDR3 is TGTGCCAGCAGACCGGGGGCGGTGAACACTGAAGCTTTCTTT.

The chain has TRBV5-4 and TRBJ1-2; weak D call: TRBD1 (5 bases). Germline values: CDR1 SGHNT, CDR2 YYREEE (reference sequence). V lost 4 bases and J lost 2, with 15 bases in between. The CDR3 sequence is 15 residues long. The CDR3 DNA follows: TGTGCCAGCAGCCAAGAGCGGCGGGGGAACTATGGCTACACCTTC. Amino acids: CASSQERRGNYGYTF.

Here the CDR3 reads CASSLAGAVHSNQPQHF. Written as DNA, the CDR3 is TGTGCCAGCAGCTTAGCGGGAGCGGTTCATAGCAATCAGCCCCAGCATTTT. This chain connects TRBV7-9 to TRBJ1-5, with unresolved D. The CDR3 contains 17 residues. V was shortened by 0 bases and J by 0 bases, with 12 bases between the two germline ends. In germline, CDR1 is SEHNR, CDR2 FQNEAQ (reference sequence).

The J gene is TRBJ1-5, the V gene TRBV6-1; no reliable D call. Per the germline V gene, CDR1 is MNHNS and CDR2 is SASEGT. The CDR3 covers 13 residues. The V end was cut by 2 bases, the J end by 7 bases, with 9 bases between. This CDR3 is CASSELTGQPQHF. The CDR3 DNA reads TGTGCCAGCAGTGAACTCACGGGGCAGCCCCAGCATTTT.

The CDR3: CAWDASGGYTF. The CDR3 region has the DNA TGTGCCTGGGATGCCTCGGGTGGCTACACCTTC. The chain has TRBV30 and TRBJ1-2; D is uncertain. Deletions cut 5 bases from V and 7 bases from J, with 11 bases between. Looked up from germline, CDR1 is GTSNPN and CDR2 is SVGIG (reference sequence). The CDR3 is 11 residues long.

The chain joins TRBV15 to TRBJ2-7; D is undetermined. Germline V gene lookup returns CDR1 LNHNV and CDR2 YYDKDF (reference sequence). This CDR3 is built from 15 residues. Trimming took off 3 bases at V and 0 bases at J, with 12 bases between the two ends. The CDR3 DNA sequence: TGTGCCACCAGCAGCCAATTCACGAGCTCCTACGAGCAGTACTTC. As protein: CATSSQFTSSYEQYF.

The chain uses TRBV11-2 and TRBJ2-7; 7 nucleotides match TRBD1. This CDR3 region has 18 residues. CDR1 and CDR2 from the germline V gene are SGHAT and FQNNGV. With V trimmed by 8 bases and J by 1 base, 20 bases remained unmatched. This CDR3 reads CASLLKGSTRGRSYEQYF. CDR3 DNA: TGTGCCAGCCTGCTTAAGGGGTCTACTAGGGGGCGATCCTACGAGCAGTACTTC.

The rearrangement joins TRBV6-1 to TRBJ1-1; D is uncertain. This CDR3 contains 12 residues. CDR1 is MNHNS, CDR2 SASEGT, per germline. V was pared by 6 bases and J by 11 bases, with 16 bases between. The CDR3 DNA reads as TGTGCCAGCAGCGGAAGGATCTTCCGGGCTTTCTTT. It is translated as CASSGRIFRAFF.

J is TRBJ1-1 and V is TRBV28; possibly TRBD1 for D (5 bases). V was shortened by 6 bases and J by 5 bases, with 13 bases between the two germline ends. This CDR3 comprises 13 residues. The germline V gene encodes CDR1 MDHEN and CDR2 SYDVKM. CDR3 nucleotide sequence: TGTGCCAGCAGACCCACAGGAAGAACTGAAGCTTTCTTT. This gives the protein CASRPTGRTEAFF.

This clone has just one count. The chain joins TRBV18 to TRBJ2-5; possible D gene TRBD2, 6 bases. V lost 2 bases and J lost 4, with 8 bases in between. The CDR3 runs to 13 residues. Germline CDR1 is KGHSH and CDR2 is LQKENI. CDR3 DNA: TGTGCCAGCTCACCAGGGGGGATAGAGACCCAGTACTTC. This encodes CASSPGGIETQYF.

V and J are TRBV10-3 and TRBJ1-5; 7 positions match TRBD1. With V trimmed by 3 bases and J by 3 bases, 8 bases remained unmatched. Germline V gene sequence: CDR1 ENHRY, CDR2 SYGVKD. CDR3 length: 16 amino acids. DNA for the CDR3: TGTGCCATCAGTGAAATATGGACAGGAAACAATCAGCCCCAGCATTTT. Its translation is CAISEIWTGNNQPQHF.

The chain combines TRBV19 with TRBJ1-5; D gene ambiguous. The V gene lost 5 bases and the J gene lost 7 bases, with 12 bases spanning the gap. CDR1 and CDR2 (germline): LNHDA, SQIVND (reference sequence). The CDR3 sequence is 13 residues long. CDR3 sequence: CASSWGFRQPQHF. CDR3 nucleotide sequence: TGTGCCAGTAGTTGGGGTTTTAGACAGCCCCAGCATTTT.

The V call is TRBV30, the J call TRBJ1-6; D is unclear. CDR3 length equals 15 residues. The V end was cut by 4 bases, the J end by 0 bases, with 10 bases between. Germline V lookup: CDR1 GTSNPN, CDR2 SVGIG (reference sequence). CDR3 nucleotide sequence: TGTGCCTGGACTACAAGGAGCTCCTATAATTCACCCCTCCACTTT. Translated: CAWTTRSSYNSPLHF.

The V gene is TRBV6-1, the J gene TRBJ2-7, with 10 bases matching TRBD2. CDR3 size: 16 residues. Trimming cost V 4 bases and J 1 base; bases outside gene matches: 7. CDR1 is MNHNS, CDR2 SASEGT, per germline. The CDR3: CASSVLAGGPSYEQYF. The DNA for the CDR3 is TGTGCCAGCAGTGTATTAGCGGGGGGTCCTTCCTACGAGCAGTACTTC.

This rearrangement joins TRBV5-1 to TRBJ2-2; the D is unclear. CDR1 SGHRS and CDR2 YFSETQ come from the germline V gene. The CDR3 consists of 13 residues. V lost 3 bases, J lost 4 bases, and 7 bases lay in between. The CDR3 DNA follows: TGCGCCAGCAGCTCAAAAGTCACCGGGGAGCTGTTTTTT. Its translation: CASSSKVTGELFF.

V is TRBV7-8 and J is TRBJ1-3, with 10 bases identical to TRBD1. CDR1 and CDR2 (germline): SGHVS, FQNEAQ. J lost 4 bases, V lost 8 bases, and 8 bases had no gene match. The CDR3 is 15 residues long. CDR3 loop: CASRFGQGDGNTIYF. The CDR3 bases are TGTGCCAGCCGGTTCGGACAGGGGGACGGAAACACCATATATTTT.

The chain links TRBV11-3 to TRBJ2-1; 14 positions agree with TRBD2. Germline V gives CDR1 SGHNT, CDR2 YENEEA. The CDR3 has 16 amino acids. Trimming took 5 bases from V and 12 from J; bases not matched to a gene: 12. DNA for the CDR3: TGTGCCAGCAGCCGGACTAGCGGGGGGATTCAAAGGTCGCAGTTCTTC. Protein sequence: CASSRTSGGIQRSQFF.

The CDR3 protein is CASRTSGTSNTGELFF. The CDR3 region has the DNA TGTGCCAGCAGGACTAGCGGGACCTCGAACACCGGGGAGCTGTTTTTT. The chain couples TRBV28 to TRBJ2-2; 11 nucleotides align to TRBD2. With 6 bases clipped from V and 0 bases from J, the junction kept 3 bases outside the gene matches. Germline CDR1 is MDHEN and CDR2 is SYDVKM. CDR3 length: 16 residues.

V gene TRBV19 combines with J gene TRBJ2-5; 7 bases are shared with TRBD2. Losses at the gene ends were 6 bases for V and 5 bases for J; bases not matched to a gene: 9. This CDR3 comprises 14 residues. From germline, CDR1 is LNHDA and CDR2 SQIVND (reference sequence). CDR3 protein: CASSRSSGWETQYF. As DNA, the CDR3 is TGTGCCAGTAGCCGTTCTAGCGGATGGGAGACCCAGTACTTC.